These 10 T cell receptor beta chains share one sample of origin, sequenced in a study of shared clonotypes between healthy human individuals. Only in-frame clones appear in the TCRdb table, and some are missing; sequencing was by immunoSEQ multiplex PCR. The repertoire includes roughly 2 million clones, roughly 95% of them detected once, and 0.13% sits in the top ten. Sample: naive CD4+ T cells sorted from blood. Subset reported: CD45RA+ positively selected. Receptors originate from a man aged 18 to 29 in good health.

The chain recombines TRBV20-1 with TRBJ1-4, with D unresolved. The CDR3 has 11 residues. V was shortened by 2 bases and J by 2 bases, with 0 bases between the two germline ends. Germline loops: CDR1 DFQATT, CDR2 SNEGSKA (reference sequence). The DNA of the CDR3 is TGCAGTGCTAGAACTAATGAAAAACTGTTTTTT. It encodes CSARTNEKLFF.

The gene calls are TRBV9 and TRBJ2-2, with D possibly matching TRBD1 (5 bases). V was shortened by 8 bases and J by 2 bases, with 13 bases between the two germline ends. In germline, CDR1 is SGDLS, CDR2 YYNGEE. The CDR3 has 14 amino acids. In DNA form, the CDR3 reads TGTGCCAGTAACCTGGGGCAAAACACCGGGGAGCTGTTTTTT. It yields the protein CASNLGQNTGELFF.

The chain recombines TRBV2 with TRBJ2-2; D gene ambiguous. Trimming removed 4 bases at V and 0 bases at J, with 9 bases between. The V gene's germline CDR1 is SNHLY and CDR2 FYNNEI. The CDR3 sequence is 15 residues long. In nucleotides, the CDR3 is TGTGCCAGCAGTGGACTCCGGACGAACACCGGGGAGCTGTTTTTT. It is translated as CASSGLRTNTGELFF.

V and J are TRBV6-5 and TRBJ2-7; 7 bases match TRBD1. Germline lookup yields CDR1 MNHEY and CDR2 SVGAGI. CDR3 length: 14 residues. V shed 4 bases and J 6 bases; nucleotides not matched to a gene: 9. CDR3: CASSFDRDNGEQYF. CDR3 nucleotide sequence: TGTGCCAGCAGTTTCGACAGGGATAATGGCGAGCAGTACTTC.

This clone was found once. The DNA for the CDR3 is TGTGCCAGCAGTGAAATGGGGACTTTCTCCTACAATGAGCAGTTCTTC. This codes for CASSEMGTFSYNEQFF. The gene calls are TRBV25-1 and TRBJ2-1; tentative D call: TRBD2 (6 bases). V dropped 2 bases and J dropped 0 bases, with 11 bases sitting between them. The CDR3 length is 16 residues. The germline V gene encodes CDR1 MGHDK and CDR2 SYGVNS.

The genes are TRBV28 and TRBJ1-1; D gene unclear. The CDR3 contains 15 residues. The germline gives CDR1 MDHEN, CDR2 SYDVKM. Trimming pared 2 bases from V and 5 bases from J, leaving 15 bases between. CDR3 region: CASSLGVKGWTEAFF. In nucleotides, the CDR3 is TGTGCCAGCAGTTTAGGCGTGAAGGGCTGGACTGAAGCTTTCTTT.

The gene calls are TRBV29-1 and TRBJ2-5; D is possibly TRBD2 (5 bases). From germline, CDR1 is SQVTM and CDR2 ANQGSEA. Trimming removed 5 bases at V and 4 bases at J, with 5 bases between. CDR3 size: 10 residues. This CDR3 is CSVSGETQYF. CDR3 sequence (DNA): TGCAGCGTTAGCGGAGAGACCCAGTACTTC. Full variable domain (rest looked up from reference TRBV29-1 and TRBJ2-5): SAVISQKPSRDICQRGTSLTIQCQVDSQVTMMFWYRQQPGQSLTLIATANQGSEATYESGFVIDKFPISRPNLTFSTLTVSNMSPEDSSIYLCSVSGETQYFGPGTRLLVL.

V is TRBV5-1 and J is TRBJ1-4; 7 nucleotides align to TRBD1. V gave up 2 bases and J gave up 5 bases; unmatched junction bases: 6. CDR1 and CDR2 from the germline V gene are SGHRS and YFSETQ. This CDR3 is 15 amino acids long. The CDR3 DNA reads as TGCGCCAGCAGCTTACAGGGGAAGGTCAATGAAAAACTGTTTTTT. Translated, it gives CASSLQGKVNEKLFF.

This chain links TRBV29-1 with TRBJ2-3, with TRBD2 matching over 8 bases. V lost 4 bases and J lost 0; bases outside the gene matches: 9. Germline lookup yields CDR1 SQVTM and CDR2 ANQGSEA. This CDR3 is built from 16 residues. The CDR3 DNA is TGCAGCGTTGCCCACGGGGGGGCCCTTAGCACAGATACGCAGTATTTT. Residues: CSVAHGGALSTDTQYF.

This rearrangement joins TRBV9 to TRBJ2-5; weak D call: TRBD1 (6 bases). From germline, CDR1 is SGDLS and CDR2 YYNGEE. The V gene lost 2 bases and the J gene lost 2 bases, with 16 bases spanning the gap. The CDR3 extends over 16 amino acids. CDR3: CASSVGDSQGQETQYF. DNA for the CDR3: TGTGCCAGCAGCGTTGGAGACAGTCAGGGGCAAGAGACCCAGTACTTC.